This TCR beta chain was captured by sequencing in a study of blood T cells in healthy people across ages. Regarding the study as a whole: A roughly linear age-dependent decrease characterized TCR beta diversity per million T cells. Changes seen in expanded clonotypes were possibly confounded by donor CMV status left unknown. Long-lived donors exceeded aged donors in naive CD4+ cells and diversity.

Each sample yielded at least 5.5 micrograms of PBMC total RNA. Trimming stripped 0 bases from V and 1 base from J, with 15 bases between. The CDR3 spans 16 residues. CDR1 is DFQATT and CDR2 is SNEGSKA in the germline V gene (reference sequence). A second PCR of roughly 6 to 12 cycles used a sample-barcoded 5' primer and a J-beta primer mix. Each CDR3 protein gets one entry after TCRdb re-called the 5' RACE reads with MiXCR. The sample shows 780,000 or so distinct CDR3 sequences, 56% of them seen only once. Turning to this clonotype: Its target is not known.

Sequencing input: blood. The sequence was obtained from a man aged 40-50 years in good health. The rearrangement joins TRBV20-1 to TRBJ1-1, with D perhaps TRBD1 (5 bases). The CDR3 DNA is TGCAGTGCTAGAGATCAGGTTGGGGGAACGAACACTGAAGCTTTCTTT. Protein: CSARDQVGGTNTEAFF.